Shown below are 27 T cell receptor beta chains from a single sample sequenced in a study of T cell responses to AZD1222 COVID-19 vaccine. Assay used: immunoSEQ multiplex PCR; TCRdb lists only in-frame clones, some missing. Of about 130,000 clones in the sample, approximately 88% are singletons; the top ten hold approximately 4%. Material: peripheral blood, obtained on day 0 of AZD1222 vaccination. The receptors here all came from an adult in good health.

This clone was detected once. The DNA for the CDR3 is TGCAGCGTTCCTACAGGAGACTATGGCTACACCTTC. Translated: CSVPTGDYGYTF. The chain has TRBV29-1 and TRBJ1-2, with D possibly matching TRBD1 (5 bases). CDR1 is SQVTM and CDR2 is ANQGSEA in the germline V gene. The germline V and J ends were trimmed by 5 bases and 3 bases, with 10 bases remaining between them. The CDR3 has 12 amino acids.

The V call is TRBV6-5, the J call TRBJ1-5; 9 bases are shared with TRBD1. Germline CDR1 MNHEY, CDR2 SVGAGI. The CDR3 has 15 residues. V shed 5 bases, J shed 6 bases, and the junction held 8 bases outside the gene matches. CDR3 region: CASSHPGQGTQPQHF. The CDR3 nucleotides are TGTGCCAGCAGTCACCCGGGACAGGGAACTCAGCCCCAGCATTTT.

This chain joins TRBV3-1 (or the pseudogene TRBV3-2) and TRBJ1-3, with unresolved D. V shed 4 bases and J shed 1 base, with 8 bases lying between them. CDR3 length: 14 amino acids. Per germline, CDR1 LGHDT and CDR2 YNNKEL (reference sequence). This CDR3 is CASSPTHSGNTIYF. The CDR3 nucleotides are TGTGCCAGCAGCCCCACCCATTCTGGAAACACCATATATTTT.

The V gene is TRBV28, the J gene TRBJ1-1, with D perhaps matching TRBD1 (6 bases). CDR3 size: 14 residues. Germline CDR1 MDHEN, CDR2 SYDVKM. The V gene lost 5 bases and the J gene lost 1 base, with 11 bases spanning the gap. The chain's CDR3 is CASSRGDTNTEAFF. In DNA, the CDR3 is TGTGCCAGCAGTCGGGGGGACACGAACACTGAAGCTTTCTTT.

As to this clone: Other DNA sequences within the sample encode an identical CDR3. The chain has TRBV18 and TRBJ2-2; weak D call: TRBD1 (5 bases). The CDR3 loop spans 16 amino acids. Trimming took 3 bases from V and 0 from J, leaving 11 bases between them. Germline V gene lookup returns CDR1 KGHSH and CDR2 LQKENI. CDR3 residues: CASSPRQSSNTGELFF. The CDR3 nucleotides read TGTGCCAGCTCACCCCGACAGAGCTCGAACACCGGGGAGCTGTTTTTT.

The genes are TRBV11-2 and TRBJ2-7, with TRBD1 identical over 8 bases. The trim removed 5 bases at V and 1 base at J, leaving 7 bases unmatched. CDR3 length equals 15 residues. Germline loops: CDR1 SGHAT, CDR2 FQNNGV. CDR3 coding DNA: TGTGCCAGCAGCCTACGGACAGGGCCGTCCTACGAGCAGTACTTC. Translation gives CASSLRTGPSYEQYF. Drawing the rest from reference TRBV11-2 and TRBJ2-7, the complete variable domain is EAGVAQSPRYKIIEKRQSVAFWCNPISGHATLYWYQQILGQGPKLLIQFQNNGVVDDSQLPKDRFSAERLKGVDSTLKIQPAKLEDSAVYLCASSLRTGPSYEQYFGPGTRLTVT.

The chain carries TRBV5-4 and TRBJ1-6; 9 bases map to TRBD1. The ends lost 4 bases at V and 8 bases at J; junction bases unmatched: 1. CDR3 size: 13 residues. CDR1 is SGHNT, CDR2 YYREEE, per germline (reference sequence). CDR3 nucleotide sequence: TGTGCCAGCAGCGGGGACAGGGATTCACCCCTCCACTTT. Its protein product is CASSGDRDSPLHF.

The genes are TRBV28 and TRBJ1-3; the match to TRBD1 covers 11 bases. V was pared by 2 bases and J by 3 bases, with 3 bases of the junction left unmatched. In germline, CDR1 is MDHEN, CDR2 SYDVKM. CDR3 length equals 16 residues. DNA for the CDR3: TGTGCCAGCAGTTTAGGGACAGGGGGTTTTGGAAACACCATATATTTT. Translating it yields CASSLGTGGFGNTIYF.

This clone was recorded a few times. This chain links TRBV6-6 with TRBJ1-2, with a tentative D call TRBD1 (5 bases). The germline V and J ends were trimmed by 8 bases and 3 bases, with 16 bases remaining between them. CDR3 length equals 14 residues. CDR1 MNHNY and CDR2 SVGAGI come from the germline V gene (reference sequence). This CDR3 reads CASGTGTRDYGYTF. The CDR3 DNA is TGTGCCAGCGGAACAGGCACGAGGGACTATGGCTACACCTTC.

CDR3: CASRAQSNTGELFF. The CDR3, as DNA: TGTGCCAGCAGGGCACAGAGTAACACCGGGGAGCTGTTTTTT. The chain joins TRBV9 to TRBJ2-2; D uncertain. CDR1 is SGDLS and CDR2 is YYNGEE in the germline V gene. The CDR3 has 14 amino acids. Trimming pared 5 bases from V and 2 bases from J, leaving 10 bases between. Based on the CDR3 plus reference TRBV9 and TRBJ2-2, the full variable domain is DSGVTQTPKHLITATGQRVTLRCSPRSGDLSVYWYQQSLDQGLQFLIQYYNGEERAKGNILERFSAQQFPDLHSELNLSSLELGDSALYFCASRAQSNTGELFFGEGSRLTVL.

Only one count was recorded for this clone. The DNA for the CDR3 is TGTGCCAGCAGGGGGGGATCTGATGGCTACACCTTC. This codes for CASRGGSDGYTF. V usage is TRBV2 and J usage is TRBJ1-2, with D possibly TRBD1 on 5 matching bases. Per germline, CDR1 SNHLY and CDR2 FYNNEI. V was pared by 6 bases and J by 6 bases, with 11 bases between. The CDR3 has 12 residues.

V is TRBV3-1 (or the pseudogene TRBV3-2) and J is TRBJ2-1; either TRBD1 or TRBD2 may supply D (5 bases each). The ends were cut back, 4 bases at V and 6 bases at J, with 16 bases in the middle. This CDR3 comprises 15 residues. Germline V gene sequence: CDR1 LGHDT, CDR2 YNNKEL (reference sequence). As DNA, the CDR3 is TGTGCCAGCAGCCTCCGGTGGGACCTGGGCAATGAGCAGTTCTTC. This codes for CASSLRWDLGNEQFF.

V usage is TRBV27 and J usage is TRBJ1-2; no clear D. Trimming took 6 bases from V and 2 from J, leaving 13 bases between them. There are 14 residues in the CDR3. Germline CDR1 is MNHEY and CDR2 is SMNVEV (reference sequence). CDR3 nucleotides: TGTGCCAGCAGCACAAGGGATTTAAACTATGGCTACACCTTC. Translated: CASSTRDLNYGYTF.

The chain has TRBV5-1 and TRBJ1-1; unclear D gene. CDR1 and CDR2 from the germline V gene are SGHRS and YFSETQ. The length of the CDR3 is 16 residues. Deletions cut 0 bases from V and 4 bases from J, with 16 bases between. The CDR3: CASSLDGVTVGTEAFF. CDR3 sequence (DNA): TGCGCCAGCAGCTTGGACGGCGTGACGGTGGGCACTGAAGCTTTCTTT.

The chain carries TRBV30 and TRBJ1-6, with TRBD1 as a possible D gene (5 bases). V lost 4 bases, J lost 2 bases, and 9 bases lay in between. Germline V gives CDR1 GTSNPN, CDR2 SVGIG (reference sequence). The CDR3 runs to 14 residues. The CDR3 sequence is CAWTRGPYNSPLHF. In nucleotides, the CDR3 is TGTGCCTGGACCCGGGGCCCCTATAATTCACCCCTCCACTTT.

V and J are TRBV28 and TRBJ1-4; 7 bases are a match to TRBD1. The CDR3 sequence is 15 residues long. The V and J ends lost 2 bases and 8 bases, in that order; junction bases with no gene match: 8. Germline CDR1 is MDHEN and CDR2 is SYDVKM. The CDR3 here is CASSLARTGGEKLFF. CDR3 coding DNA: TGTGCCAGCAGTTTAGCGAGGACAGGAGGCGAAAAACTGTTTTTT.

The chain links TRBV28 to TRBJ2-7; no firm D call. CDR1 is MDHEN and CDR2 is SYDVKM in the germline V gene. Deletions cut 8 bases from V and 0 bases from J, with 11 bases between. CDR3 length: 13 amino acids. CDR3 loop: CASGSRPSYEQYF. DNA for the CDR3: TGTGCCAGCGGGTCCCGTCCCTCCTACGAGCAGTACTTC.

The chain uses TRBV9 and TRBJ1-3; D is perhaps TRBD1 (5 bases). The CDR3 length is 17 residues. V lost 0 bases and J lost 0, with 13 bases in between. Germline CDR1 and CDR2: SGDLS and YYNGEE. CDR3 residues: CASSVAGTAYSGNTIYF. For the CDR3, the DNA is TGTGCCAGCAGCGTAGCTGGGACGGCATACTCTGGAAACACCATATATTTT.

This sequence joins TRBV19 and TRBJ2-6; TRBD1 aligns across 11 bases. The length of the CDR3 is 17 residues. The J segment lost 1 base and the V segment lost 8 bases, leaving 7 bases of the junction unmatched. Germline-derived CDR1 and CDR2 are LNHDA and SQIVND (reference sequence). The CDR3 spells CASGVDRGLSGANVLTF. Written as DNA, the CDR3 is TGTGCCAGTGGAGTGGACAGGGGGCTTTCTGGGGCCAACGTCCTGACTTTC.

This clone was detected only a few times. The chain combines TRBV4-1 with TRBJ2-7; 10 bases line up with TRBD1. This CDR3 is built from 15 residues. J lost 7 bases, V lost 1 base, and 7 bases had no gene match. The germline V gene has CDR1 MGHRA and CDR2 YSYEKL. CDR3 coding DNA: TGCGCCAGCAGCCAAGGGACAGGGGGGTTTGGGGAGCAGTACTTC. This gives the protein CASSQGTGGFGEQYF.

This sequence joins TRBV7-2 and TRBJ1-1; D gene unclear. Trimming took 2 bases from V and 4 from J, leaving 8 bases between them. This CDR3 spans 13 amino acids. From germline, CDR1 is SGHTA and CDR2 FQGNSA. The DNA of the CDR3 is TGTGCCAGCAGCTTAAAGGGATTCACTGAAGCTTTCTTT. Amino acid sequence: CASSLKGFTEAFF.

This chain joins TRBV14 and TRBJ1-2; weak D call: TRBD1 (6 bases). The CDR3 totals 16 residues. Trimming removed 1 base at V and 3 bases at J, with 15 bases between. Germline CDR1 reads SGHDN; CDR2 reads FVKESK. CDR3 nucleotides: TGTGCCAGCAGCCAAGGTTATTACAGGGTCGACTATGGCTACACCTTC. Encoded protein: CASSQGYYRVDYGYTF.

This chain connects TRBV9 to TRBJ2-7; D might be TRBD1 (5 bases). Trimming pared 0 bases from V and 3 bases from J, leaving 13 bases between. CDR3 length: 15 residues. Germline V gives CDR1 SGDLS, CDR2 YYNGEE. CDR3 sequence reads: CASSVAWQGHYEQYF. The CDR3 DNA reads TGTGCCAGCAGCGTAGCATGGCAGGGCCACTACGAGCAGTACTTC.

About this clone itself: A much larger clone is a single base away; this may be a read error. Different DNA sequences within this sample yield the same CDR3. The chain recombines TRBV6-4 with TRBJ2-3; 11 nucleotides align to TRBD2. The CDR3 consists of 15 residues. After removal of 0 bases from V and 4 bases from J, the junction contained 0 bases not matched to a gene. Germline V lookup: CDR1 MRHNA, CDR2 SNTAGT. Written as DNA, the CDR3 is TGTGCCAGCAGTGACTCTAGCGGGGGGGCAGATACGCAGTATTTT. It encodes CASSDSSGGADTQYF.

The V gene is TRBV19, the J gene TRBJ1-6, with D maybe TRBD1 (5 bases). The ends were cut back, 5 bases at V and 11 bases at J, with 25 bases in the middle. Germline lookup yields CDR1 LNHDA and CDR2 SQIVND (reference sequence). The CDR3 covers 17 residues. CDR3: CASSLSLSGGYFPPLHF. CDR3 bases: TGTGCCAGTAGTCTGTCTTTGTCGGGGGGTTACTTCCCACCCCTCCACTTT.

V is TRBV3-1 (or the pseudogene TRBV3-2) and J is TRBJ1-4; no definite D call. The CDR3 loop spans 15 amino acids. Germline V gene data show CDR1 as LGHDT and CDR2 as YNNKEL (reference sequence). V gave up 6 bases and J gave up 0 bases, with 11 bases separating them. CDR3 DNA sequence: TGTGCCAGCAGGGCCAGGCTTGCAACTAATGAAAAACTGTTTTTT. It encodes CASRARLATNEKLFF.

Worth noting for this clone: The identical CDR3 is also encoded by other nucleotide sequences in the sample. The J gene is TRBJ1-6, the V gene TRBV28; D unresolved. This CDR3 has 16 residues. The germline V gene has CDR1 MDHEN and CDR2 SYDVKM. V was cut by 4 bases and J by 0 bases, with 10 bases left in between. Here the CDR3 reads CASSSRVSSYNSPLHF. The CDR3 bases are TGTGCCAGCAGTTCAAGGGTTAGCTCCTATAATTCACCCCTCCACTTT.